The sequence of this TCR beta chain was determined in a study of shared clonotypes between healthy human individuals. Study findings and constraints: Across several donors, naive CD4 shared around 5%, naive CD8 more than 3%, memory CD4 2.3%, memory CD8 more than 0.35%.

The donor population consisted of healthy HIV-negative adults with no recent acute infections or vaccinations. The germline V gene encodes CDR1 KGHSH and CDR2 LQKENI. The CDR3 is 12 amino acids. V dropped 4 bases and J dropped 3 bases, with 5 bases sitting between them. About this clone itself: The antigen is undetermined. Other nucleotide sequences from this sample produce the same CDR3.

TCRdb keeps only in-frame clones here, not all; method: immunoSEQ multiplex PCR. The sample contains some 1.4 million clones, about 96% of which appear only once. The gene calls are TRBV18 and TRBJ2-3; D unresolved. The sequence was collected from a young man in good health. The sequenced sample consisted of naive CD4+ T cells sorted from blood. The subset: CD45RA+ positively selected. CDR3 nucleotide sequence: TGTGCCAGCTCACTACCGACAGATACGCAGTATTTT. Protein product: CASSLPTDTQYF.